This T cell receptor (beta chain) was recorded in a study of control samples from healthy donors and cancer patients. This CDR3 spans 13 amino acids. Trimming took off 2 bases at V and 3 bases at J, with 4 bases between the two ends. CDR1 and CDR2 from the germline V gene are SNHLY and FYNNEI. TCRdb keeps only in-frame clones here, not all; method: immunoSEQ multiplex PCR. The table shows more than 150,000 clones, with 80% to 95% occurring only once. The V gene is TRBV2, the J gene TRBJ1-4; D gene ambiguous. Sequenced material: blood. This sequence originates from a woman in her 30s in good health. In DNA form, the CDR3 reads TGTGCCAGCAGTGAAAGGGCTAATGAAAAACTGTTTTTT. Encoded protein: CASSERANEKLFF.